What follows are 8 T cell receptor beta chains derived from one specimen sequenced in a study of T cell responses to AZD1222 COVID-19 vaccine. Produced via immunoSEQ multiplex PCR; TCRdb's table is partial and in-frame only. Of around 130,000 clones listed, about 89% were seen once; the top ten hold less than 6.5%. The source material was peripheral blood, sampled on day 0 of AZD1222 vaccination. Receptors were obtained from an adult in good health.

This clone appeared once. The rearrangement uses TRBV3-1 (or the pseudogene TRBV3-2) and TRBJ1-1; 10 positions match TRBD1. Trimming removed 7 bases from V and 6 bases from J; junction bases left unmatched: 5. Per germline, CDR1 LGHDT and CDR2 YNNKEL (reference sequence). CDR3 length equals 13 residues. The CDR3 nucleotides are TGTGCCAGCATGACAGGGGGCAAGTCTGAAGCTTTCTTT. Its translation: CASMTGGKSEAFF.

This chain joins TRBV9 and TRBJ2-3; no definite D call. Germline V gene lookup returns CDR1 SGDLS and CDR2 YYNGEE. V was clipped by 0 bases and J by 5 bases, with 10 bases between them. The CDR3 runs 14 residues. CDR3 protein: CASSVAWVGDTQYF. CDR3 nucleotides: TGTGCCAGCAGCGTAGCTTGGGTGGGAGATACGCAGTATTTT.

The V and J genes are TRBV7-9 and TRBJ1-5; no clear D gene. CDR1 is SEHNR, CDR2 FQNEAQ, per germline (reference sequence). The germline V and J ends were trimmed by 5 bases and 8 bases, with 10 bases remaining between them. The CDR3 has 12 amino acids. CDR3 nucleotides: TGTGCCAGCAGCGCGTTAGAGGAGCCCCAGCATTTT. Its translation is CASSALEEPQHF.

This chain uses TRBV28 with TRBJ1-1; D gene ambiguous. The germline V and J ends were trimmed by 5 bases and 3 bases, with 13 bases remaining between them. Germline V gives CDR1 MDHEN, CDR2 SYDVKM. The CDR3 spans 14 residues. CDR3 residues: CASSPSGRDTEAFF. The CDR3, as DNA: TGTGCCAGCAGTCCCTCGGGGAGGGACACTGAAGCTTTCTTT.

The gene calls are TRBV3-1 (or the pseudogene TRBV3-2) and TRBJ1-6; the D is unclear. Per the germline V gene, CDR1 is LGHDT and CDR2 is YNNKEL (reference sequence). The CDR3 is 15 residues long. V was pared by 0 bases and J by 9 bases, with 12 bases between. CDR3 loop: CASSQEIEGISPLHF. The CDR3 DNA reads TGTGCCAGCAGCCAAGAGATAGAGGGCATTTCACCCCTCCACTTT.

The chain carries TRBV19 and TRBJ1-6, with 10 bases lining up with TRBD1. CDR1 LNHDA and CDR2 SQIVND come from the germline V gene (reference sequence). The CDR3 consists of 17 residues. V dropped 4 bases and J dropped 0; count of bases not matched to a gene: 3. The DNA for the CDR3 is TGTGCCAGTAGTAGACGGACAGGGGGCTCCTATAATTCACCCCTCCACTTT. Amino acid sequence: CASSRRTGGSYNSPLHF.

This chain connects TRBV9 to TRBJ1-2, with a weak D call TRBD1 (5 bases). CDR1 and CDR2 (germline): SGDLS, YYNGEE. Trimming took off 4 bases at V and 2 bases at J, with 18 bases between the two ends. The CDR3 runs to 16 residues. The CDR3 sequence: CASSYTLQGVNYGYTF. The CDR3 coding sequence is TGTGCCAGCAGCTATACCCTCCAGGGAGTAAACTATGGCTACACCTTC.

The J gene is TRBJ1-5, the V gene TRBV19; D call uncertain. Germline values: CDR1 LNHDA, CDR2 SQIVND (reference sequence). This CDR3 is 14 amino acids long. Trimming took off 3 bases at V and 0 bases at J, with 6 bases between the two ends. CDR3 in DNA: TGTGCCAGTAGTATTCAGATTAGCAATCAGCCCCAGCATTTT. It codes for CASSIQISNQPQHF.